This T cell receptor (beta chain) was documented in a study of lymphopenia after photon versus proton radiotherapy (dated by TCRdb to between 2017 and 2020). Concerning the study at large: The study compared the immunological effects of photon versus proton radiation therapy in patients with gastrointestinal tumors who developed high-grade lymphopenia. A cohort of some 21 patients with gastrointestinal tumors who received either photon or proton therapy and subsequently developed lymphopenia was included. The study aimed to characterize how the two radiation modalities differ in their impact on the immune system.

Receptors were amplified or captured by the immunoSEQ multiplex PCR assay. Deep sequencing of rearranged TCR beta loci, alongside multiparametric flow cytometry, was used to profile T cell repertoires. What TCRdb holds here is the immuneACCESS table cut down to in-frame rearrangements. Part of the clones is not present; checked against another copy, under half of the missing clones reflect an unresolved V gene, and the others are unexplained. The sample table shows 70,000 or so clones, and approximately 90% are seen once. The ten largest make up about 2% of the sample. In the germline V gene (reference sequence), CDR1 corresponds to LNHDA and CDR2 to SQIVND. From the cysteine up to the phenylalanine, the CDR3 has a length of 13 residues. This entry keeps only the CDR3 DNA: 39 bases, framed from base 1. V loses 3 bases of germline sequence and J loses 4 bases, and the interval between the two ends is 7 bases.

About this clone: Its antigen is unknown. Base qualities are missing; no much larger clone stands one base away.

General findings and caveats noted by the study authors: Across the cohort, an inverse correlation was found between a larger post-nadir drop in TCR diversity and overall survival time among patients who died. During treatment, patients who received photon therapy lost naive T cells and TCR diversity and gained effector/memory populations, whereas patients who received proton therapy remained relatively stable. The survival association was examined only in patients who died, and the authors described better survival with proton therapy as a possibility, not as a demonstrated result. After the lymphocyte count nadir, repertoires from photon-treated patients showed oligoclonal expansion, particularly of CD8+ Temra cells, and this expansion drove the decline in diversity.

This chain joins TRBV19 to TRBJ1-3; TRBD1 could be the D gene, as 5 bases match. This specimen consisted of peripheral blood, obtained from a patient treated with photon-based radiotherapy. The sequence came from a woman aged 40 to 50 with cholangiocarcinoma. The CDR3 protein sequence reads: CASSIGAGNTIYF. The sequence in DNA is TGTGCCAGTAGTATCGGGGCCGGAAACACCATATATTTT.